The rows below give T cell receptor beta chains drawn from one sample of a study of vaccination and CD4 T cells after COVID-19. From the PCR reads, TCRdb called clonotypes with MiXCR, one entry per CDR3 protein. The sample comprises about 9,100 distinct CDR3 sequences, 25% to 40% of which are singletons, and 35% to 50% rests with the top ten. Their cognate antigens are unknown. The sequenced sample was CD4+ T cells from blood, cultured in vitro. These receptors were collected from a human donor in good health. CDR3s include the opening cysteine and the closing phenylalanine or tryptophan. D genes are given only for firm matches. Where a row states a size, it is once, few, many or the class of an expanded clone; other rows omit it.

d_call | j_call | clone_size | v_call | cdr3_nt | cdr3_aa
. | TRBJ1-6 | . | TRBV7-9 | TGTGCCAGCAGCTTTACCCGGGACAAAAATTCACCCCTCCACTTT | CASSFTRDKNSPLHF
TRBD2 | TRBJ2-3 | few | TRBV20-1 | TGCAGTGTCCTCGTCGGGGGGAAAGATACGCAGTATTTT | CSVLVGGKDTQYF
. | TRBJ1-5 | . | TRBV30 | TGTGCCTGGAGTAATATTAGGGGCAATCAGCCCCAGCATTTT | CAWSNIRGNQPQHF
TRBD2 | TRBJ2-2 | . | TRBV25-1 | TGTGCCAGCAGTGAATATTGGGGGGGAACCGGGGAGCTGTTTTTT | CASSEYWGGTGELFF
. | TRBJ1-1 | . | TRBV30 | TGTGCCTGGACCCGGGGGGGAAACACTGAAGCTTTCTTT | CAWTRGGNTEAFF
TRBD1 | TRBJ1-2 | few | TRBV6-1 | TGTGCCAGCAGTAACCGGGACAGGGGGCGTTCCCACTTC | CASSNRDRGRSHF
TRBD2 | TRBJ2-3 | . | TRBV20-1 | TGCAGTGCTAGCCTAGCGGGGGGGGGGACAGATACGCAGTATTTT | CSASLAGGGTDTQYF
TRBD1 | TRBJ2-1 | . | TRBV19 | TGTGCCAGTAGTATAGGCCGGACAGGGATCGGCAATGAGCAGTTCTTC | CASSIGRTGIGNEQFF
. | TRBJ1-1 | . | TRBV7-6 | TGTGCCAGCAGCTTAGGCCGGGGGAACACTGAAGCTTTCTTT | CASSLGRGNTEAFF
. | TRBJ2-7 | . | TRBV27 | TGTGCCAGCAGCCTGAAACCCGGGACCTTCTCCTACGAGCAGTACTTC | CASSLKPGTFSYEQYF
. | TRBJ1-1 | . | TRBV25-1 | TGTGCCAGCTTGGGTGGTGAAGCTTTCTTT | CASLGGEAFF
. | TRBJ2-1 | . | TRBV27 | TGTGCCAGCAGTCAAGACAATGAGCAGTTCTTC | CASSQDNEQFF
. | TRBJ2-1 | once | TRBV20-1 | TGCAGTGCTATTGATTATGAGCAGTTCTTC | CSAIDYEQFF
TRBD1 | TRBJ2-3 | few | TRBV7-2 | TGTGCCAGCAGCCTCAGGACAGGGACAGATACGCAGTATTTT | CASSLRTGTDTQYF
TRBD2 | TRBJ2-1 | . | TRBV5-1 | TGCGCCAGCAGCTTACGGGGGGGGAGCTCCTACAATGAGCAGTTCTTC | CASSLRGGSSYNEQFF
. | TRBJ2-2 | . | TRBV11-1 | TGTGCCAGCAGCTTAGGAGAGTACACCGGGGAGCTGTTTTTT | CASSLGEYTGELFF
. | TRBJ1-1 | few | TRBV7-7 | TGTGCCAGCAGCTTGGGGATGAACACTGAAGCTTTCTTT | CASSLGMNTEAFF
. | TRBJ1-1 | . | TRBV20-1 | TGCAGTGCTAGAGCGGGTAACTTAGGGATCACTGAAGCTTTCTTT | CSARAGNLGITEAFF
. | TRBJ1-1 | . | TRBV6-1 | TGTGCCAGCTATCGCGCCACTGAAGCTTTCTTT | CASYRATEAFF
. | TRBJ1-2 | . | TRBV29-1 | TGCAGCGTTGAAGAAGTGAGGGGGGTTGGCTACACCTTC | CSVEEVRGVGYTF
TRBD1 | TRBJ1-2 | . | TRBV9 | TGTGCCAGCAGCGTTGACAGGGAGAATGGCTACACCTTC | CASSVDRENGYTF
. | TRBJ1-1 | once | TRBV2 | TGTGCCAGCTCGGGGGACGGGGGCACTGAAGCTTTCTTT | CASSGDGGTEAFF
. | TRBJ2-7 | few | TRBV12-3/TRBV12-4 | TGTGCCAGCCTAGGGCTGGCCTACGAGCAGTACTTC | CASLGLAYEQYF
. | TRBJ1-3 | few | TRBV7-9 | TGTGCCAGCAGCTTAGAACGGAACACCATATATTTT | CASSLERNTIYF
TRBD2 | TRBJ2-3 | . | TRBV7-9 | TGTGCCAGCAGCCGTAGCGGGGGGGCTGGCACAGATACGCAGTATTTT | CASSRSGGAGTDTQYF
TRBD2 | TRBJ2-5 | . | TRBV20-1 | TGCAGTGCTAGATCTTGGGGGACTAGCGGGGACCAAGAGACCCAGTACTTC | CSARSWGTSGDQETQYF
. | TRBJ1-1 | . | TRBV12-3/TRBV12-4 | TGTGCCAGCAGGTCACAGGCTTACACTGAAGCTTTCTTT | CASRSQAYTEAFF
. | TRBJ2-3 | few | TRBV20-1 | TGCAGTGCTAGAGAACCAATTGAGAGCACAGATACGCAGTATTTT | CSAREPIESTDTQYF
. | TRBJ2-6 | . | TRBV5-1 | TGCGCCAGCAGCTTCGGGGTGCGCTCTGGGGCCAACGTCCTGACTTTC | CASSFGVRSGANVLTF
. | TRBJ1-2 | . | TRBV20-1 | TGCAGTGCGAGAATTGGGCAGGCTACACCCTTC | CSARIGQATPF
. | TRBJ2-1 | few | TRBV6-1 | TGTGCCAGCGGATTTGTAATATACCCCTACAATGAGCAGTTCTTC | CASGFVIYPYNEQFF
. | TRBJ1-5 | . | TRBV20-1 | TGCAGTGCTAGAAACCCCAGGGGCGGCGGAGGGCCCCAGCATTTT | CSARNPRGGGGPQHF
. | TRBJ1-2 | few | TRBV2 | TGTGCCAGCAGTGCCGAGACCAACTATGGCTACACCTTC | CASSAETNYGYTF
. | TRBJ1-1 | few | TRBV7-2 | TGTGCCAGCAGCTTTGGCCGGGAGAACACTGAAGCTTTCTTT | CASSFGRENTEAFF
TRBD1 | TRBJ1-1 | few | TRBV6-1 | TGTGCCAGCAGAGAAGGGACAGCGAGGGGGAACACTGAAGCTTTCTTT | CASREGTARGNTEAFF
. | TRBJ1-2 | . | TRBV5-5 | TGTGCCAGCAGTTACCAGGGCTATGGCTACACCTTC | CASSYQGYGYTF
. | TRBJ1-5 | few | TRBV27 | TGTGCCAGCAGTTCGAAAGACATTCAGCCCCAGCATTTT | CASSSKDIQPQHF
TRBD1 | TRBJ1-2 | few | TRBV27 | TGTGCCAGCGGAGGACAGGCCCTCGGTGGCTACACCTTC | CASGGQALGGYTF
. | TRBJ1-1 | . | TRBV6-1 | TGTGCCAGCAGTGAGGTACAGCCGAACACTGAAGCTTTCTTT | CASSEVQPNTEAFF
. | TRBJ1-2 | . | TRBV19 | TGTGCCAGTAGTATTGAGGATGGGGCAGTCTATGGCTACACCTTC | CASSIEDGAVYGYTF
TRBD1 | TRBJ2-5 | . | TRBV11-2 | TGTGCCAGCAGCCCTAGGCATAGTGACAGGGGAGAGACCCAGTACTTC | CASSPRHSDRGETQYF
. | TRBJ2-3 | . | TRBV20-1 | TGCAGTGCTAGTATATCCGGGGGCACAGATACGCAGTATTTT | CSASISGGTDTQYF
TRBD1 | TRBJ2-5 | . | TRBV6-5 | TGTGCCAGCAGTTACTCGGACAGGGGGGCCCAGTACTTC | CASSYSDRGAQYF
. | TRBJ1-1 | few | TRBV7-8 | TGTGCCAGCAGCTTAGTGGACACTGAAGCTTTCTTT | CASSLVDTEAFF
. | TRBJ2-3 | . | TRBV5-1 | TGCGCCAGCGGGGGCCCGGACACAGATACGCAGTATTTT | CASGGPDTDTQYF
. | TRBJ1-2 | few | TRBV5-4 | TGTGCCAGCAGCTTGGATTTGGACAGCACTCCCTATGGCTACACCTTC | CASSLDLDSTPYGYTF
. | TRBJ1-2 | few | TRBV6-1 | TGTGCCAGCAGAGAGACCGGGACTTACCTGTGGGGCTACACCTTC | CASRETGTYLWGYTF
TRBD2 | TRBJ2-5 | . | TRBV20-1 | TGCAGGGGGTGGGACGGGGGGAAACTTGAGACCCAGTACTTC | CRGWDGGKLETQYF
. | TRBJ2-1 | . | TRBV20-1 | TGCAGTGCTAGGGAGAAGCTGAGGAGGGGGCTGTGGAATGAGCAGTTCTTC | CSAREKLRRGLWNEQFF
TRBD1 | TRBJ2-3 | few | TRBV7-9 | TGTGCCAGCAGCTTATCCGGGACAGCGGCCGATACGCAGTATTTT | CASSLSGTAADTQYF
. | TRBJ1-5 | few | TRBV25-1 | TGTGCCAGCAGTTCTCAGGGGAATCAGCCCCAGCATTTT | CASSSQGNQPQHF
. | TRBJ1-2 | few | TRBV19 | TGTGCCAGTACCAACACGGACACCTATGGCTACACCTTC | CASTNTDTYGYTF
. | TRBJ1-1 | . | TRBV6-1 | TGTGCCAGCAGTCCGCGACAGGACGCTGAAGCTTTCTTT | CASSPRQDAEAFF
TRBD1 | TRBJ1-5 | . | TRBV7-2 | TGTGCCAGCAGCTTAGGACAGGGGATGGATCAGCCCCAGCATTTT | CASSLGQGMDQPQHF
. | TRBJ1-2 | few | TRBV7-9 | TGTGCCAGCAGCCCGGCAGACCATGGCTACACCTTC | CASSPADHGYTF
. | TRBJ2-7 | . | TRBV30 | TGTACCTGGAGTCAACAGGGACCCTACGAGCAGTACTTC | CTWSQQGPYEQYF
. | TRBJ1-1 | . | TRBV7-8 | TGTGCCAGCAGCTTATCGAGCACTGAAGCTTTCTTT | CASSLSSTEAFF
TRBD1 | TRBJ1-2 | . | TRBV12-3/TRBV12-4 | TGTGCCAGCACTGGACAGGGTGATGGCTACACCTTC | CASTGQGDGYTF
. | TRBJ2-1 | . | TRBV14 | TGTGCCAGCAGCCACGACAGGTTATGGGGTGAGCAGTTCTTC | CASSHDRLWGEQFF
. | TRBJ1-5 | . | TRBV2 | TGTGCCAGCAGTGAGGGGATAGGGAATCAGCCCCAGCATTTT | CASSEGIGNQPQHF